This T cell receptor beta chain was retrieved from a study of blood T cell repertoires in COVID-19. Study details: Whether acute or convalescent, the COVID-19 samples came from the United States, Italy and Spain. PBMCs, B-cell-depleted T cells, or T cells were the source of the cDNA or gDNA that made up the material.

Per the study methods: It was from reference gene primer amplification that nucleated cell counts were estimated. Assay used: immunoSEQ multiplex PCR; TCRdb lists only in-frame clones, some missing. V, J and clone size derive from that table, while D and trimming were established from the DNA sequence. The sample lists about 94,000 clones, approximately 80% occurring once. During active infection, Seattle patients enrolled and were then monitored through disease. V lost 1 base and J 7 bases, leaving 13 bases between the germline ends. The CDR3 has 15 amino acids. The V gene's germline CDR1 is LNHDA and CDR2 SQIVND (reference sequence).

The sequence was obtained from a man between 65 and 85 years old with COVID-19, enrolled during active disease. J is TRBJ2-2 and V is TRBV19, with D perhaps TRBD1 (6 bases). The specimen sequenced was peripheral blood. CDR3: CASSIGRGSVGELFF. The CDR3 DNA reads as TGTGCCAGTAGTATAGGCAGGGGTTCTGTCGGGGAGCTGTTTTTT.